What follows is one T cell receptor (beta chain) and its context. The data originate from a study of CD8+CD57+ T cells in acquired aplastic anemia. Genomic DNA, serving as template, underwent TCR beta VDJ and CDR3 profiling. TCRdb used MiXCR to reprocess the reads, holding one entry per CDR3 protein. Here the sample spans 150,000 to 200,000 distinct CDR3 sequences, 64% being singletons. The germline V gene has CDR1 SEHNR and CDR2 FQNEAQ (reference sequence). Between the trimmed V and J ends, which lost 5 bases and 12 bases, there was a span of 11 bases. The CDR3 runs to 12 residues. Sequencing used sorted CD4+, CD8+, or CD8+CD57+ T cells (not recorded which) from PBMCs. The source is a human donor with severe aplastic anemia or a healthy control (not recorded which). The J gene is TRBJ1-6, the V gene TRBV7-9; D perhaps matches TRBD1 (5 bases). The CDR3 DNA follows: TGTGCCAGCAGCAAGTTACAGGAACCCCTCCACTTT. This translates into CASSKLQEPLHF.